This T cell receptor beta chain was captured by sequencing in a study of shared clonotypes between healthy human individuals. About the study: CD8 memory received one plate per donor, CD8 naive two, CD4 memory three and CD4 naive three.

Overall study findings and caveats: Sharing across four donors was highest in naive CD4 (around 5%) and lowest in memory CD8 (0.4%).

This clone occurred many times. Its antigen is unknown. An assay was performed, and its level was deep. In the authors' workflow: From ImmunoSEQ came sequences covering only the junction and carrying no quality scores, so filtering differed. Generated by immunoSEQ multiplex PCR, the TCRdb table keeps only in-frame clones and is missing some. V, J and clone size are those of that table, while D and trimming were read from the DNA. The sample holds under 850,000 clones, around 93% seen once. Terminally differentiated effector memory CD45RA+ cells were left out of the naive CD8 fraction, which was CD45RO-negative and positively selected for CCR7. The TCR comes from a man in his thirties or forties in good health. The specimen was naive CD8+ T cells sorted from blood.

This CDR3 is CASSPGWPDEQYF. CDR3 DNA: TGTGCCAGCAGCCCCGGGTGGCCGGACGAGCAGTACTTC. V usage is TRBV5-5 and J usage is TRBJ2-7; unclear D gene. The CDR3 spans 13 residues. Trimming pared 4 bases from V and 5 bases from J, leaving 13 bases between. CDR1 and CDR2 (germline): SGHKS, YYEKEE (reference sequence).